This T cell receptor beta chain comes out of a study of blood T cell repertoires in COVID-19. Study context: Both acute and convalescent COVID-19 samples were obtained from the United States, Italy and Spain. In each case, the material was cDNA or gDNA derived from T cells, B-cell-depleted T cells, or PBMCs.

In the original processing: Reference gene primer amplification gave nucleated cell count estimates. Sequenced by immunoSEQ multiplex PCR; TCRdb stores in-frame clones only, minus some. V, J and clone size are those of that table, while D and trimming were read from the DNA. The sample holds 100,000 or so clones; approximately 84% are singletons and the top ten take about 6.9%. Between the trimmed V and J ends, which lost 5 bases and 0 bases, there was a span of 8 bases. The CDR3 is 14 residues long. The V gene's germline CDR1 is LNHNV and CDR2 YYDKDF (reference sequence). Sequenced input: peripheral blood. V is TRBV15 and J is TRBJ1-3; no clear D gene. This clonotype was obtained from a man aged 30 to 39 in a cohort sampled during active COVID-19. CDR3 in DNA: TGTGCCACCAGCCTAAAAAGCTCTGGAAACACCATATATTTT. Translating it yields CATSLKSSGNTIYF.